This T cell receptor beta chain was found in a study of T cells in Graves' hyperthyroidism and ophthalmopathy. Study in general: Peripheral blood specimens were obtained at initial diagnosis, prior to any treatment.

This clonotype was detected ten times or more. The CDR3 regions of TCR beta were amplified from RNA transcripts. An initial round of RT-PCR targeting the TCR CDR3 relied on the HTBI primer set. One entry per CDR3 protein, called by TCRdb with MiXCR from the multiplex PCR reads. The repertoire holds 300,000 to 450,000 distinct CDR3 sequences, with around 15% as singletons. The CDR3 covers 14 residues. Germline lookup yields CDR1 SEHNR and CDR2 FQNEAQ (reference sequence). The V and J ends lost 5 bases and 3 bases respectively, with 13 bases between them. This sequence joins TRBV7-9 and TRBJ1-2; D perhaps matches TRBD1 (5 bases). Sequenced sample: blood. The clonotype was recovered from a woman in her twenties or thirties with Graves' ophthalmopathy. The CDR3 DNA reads TGTGCCAGCAGCCGACAGCCTCAATACTATGGCTACACCTTC. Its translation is CASSRQPQYYGYTF.